This T cell receptor beta chain was identified in a study of kidney transplant recipient with SARS-CoV-2 infection. TCRdb fed the reads into MiXCR, producing one record per CDR3 protein. The sample holds 200,000 to 300,000 distinct CDR3 sequences; about 28% are singletons and the top ten take almost 7.5%. Germline CDR1 reads DFQATT; CDR2 reads SNEGSKA (reference sequence). The V and J ends lost 6 bases and 4 bases, in that order; junction bases with no gene match: 5. This CDR3 region has 12 residues. This clonotype was seen many times. The source material was a blood sample, sampled at baseline and between days 110 and 120 from a kidney transplant recipient. This TCR derives from a male patient aged 30 to 40 who had COVID-19 and was a kidney transplant recipient. These T cells may partly come from the graft donor. The chain uses TRBV20-1 and TRBJ1-2, with TRBD1 matching 7 bases. CDR3 nucleotides: TGCAGTGCCACGACAGGGTCCTATGGCTACACCTTC. It specifies CSATTGSYGYTF.